These 22 T cell receptor beta chains were sequenced from one sample in a study of CD8+ T cells in alopecia areata. The treatment denotes: oral pan-JAK inhibitor, 5-10 mg twice daily. Reverse transcription of extracted RNA yielded cDNA, which provided the sequencing template. The method was immunoSEQ multiplex PCR; TCRdb's version includes in-frame clones alone and lacks a portion of them. Among approximately 200,000 clones listed, more than 55% were seen once. The sequencing here drew on CD4+ T cells sorted from blood, taken at week 4, from a patient treated with tofacitinib. The receptors derive from a human donor with alopecia areata.

In this sample, this clone turned up a few times. V usage is TRBV18 and J usage is TRBJ1-3, with D tentatively TRBD1 (5 bases). V was shortened by 1 base and J by 1 base, with 8 bases between the two germline ends. Per the germline V gene, CDR1 is KGHSH and CDR2 is LQKENI. The CDR3 consists of 15 residues. The CDR3 nucleotides read TGTGCCAGCTCACCACAGGGGATTTCTGGAAACACCATATATTTT. This translates into CASSPQGISGNTIYF.

This clone was counted once. This chain uses TRBV9 with TRBJ2-1; maybe TRBD1 (6 bases). Germline assignment: CDR1 SGDLS and CDR2 YYNGEE. There are 15 residues in the CDR3. Trimming took 4 bases from V and 0 from J, leaving 11 bases between them. The CDR3 loop is CASSLTGSSYNEQFF. CDR3 DNA: TGTGCCAGCAGCTTGACAGGTAGCTCCTACAATGAGCAGTTCTTC.

This clone was picked up one time. The gene calls are TRBV28 and TRBJ2-6, with TRBD1 identical over 8 bases. Trimming took 5 bases from V and 2 from J; bases not matched to a gene: 8. This CDR3 is built from 17 residues. Looked up from germline, CDR1 is MDHEN and CDR2 is SYDVKM. The chain's CDR3 is CASSPGQGRPGANVLTF. DNA for the CDR3: TGTGCCAGCAGTCCCGGACAGGGAAGACCTGGGGCCAACGTCCTGACTTTC.

The gene calls are TRBV15 and TRBJ1-2; no clear D gene. Trimming removed 0 bases from V and 5 bases from J, with 10 bases in between. Germline V gene lookup returns CDR1 LNHNV and CDR2 YYDKDF (reference sequence). The CDR3 is 14 residues long. The CDR3 loop reads CATSRDRYNYGYTF. In DNA form, the CDR3 reads TGTGCCACCAGCAGAGACCGTTACAATTATGGCTACACCTTC.

As to this clone: The same CDR3 also results from other DNA sequences found in this sample. This rearrangement joins TRBV29-1 to TRBJ1-1; D gene unclear. Germline CDR1 and CDR2: SQVTM and ANQGSEA. V was pared by 4 bases and J by 1 base, with 10 bases between. The CDR3 runs 13 residues. The CDR3 DNA sequence: TGCAGCGTTGGACGCGGAACGAACACTGAAGCTTTCTTT. Its translation: CSVGRGTNTEAFF.

V is TRBV30 and J is TRBJ1-3, with D hard to call. This CDR3 is built from 15 residues. V was cut by 3 bases and J by 0 bases, with 12 bases left in between. CDR1 and CDR2 (germline): GTSNPN, SVGIG (reference sequence). The CDR3 region has the DNA TGTGCCTGGAGATCGCGAGTCTCCTCTGGAAACACCATATATTTT. Translation gives CAWRSRVSSGNTIYF. The variable domain in full, with the rest retrieved from reference TRBV30 and TRBJ1-3, is SQTIHQWPATLVQPVGSPLSLECTVEGTSNPNLYWYRQAAGRGLQLLFYSVGIGQISSEVPQNLSASRPQDRQFILSSKKLLLSDSGFYLCAWRSRVSSGNTIYFGEGSWLTVV.

The gene calls are TRBV29-1 and TRBJ1-2; D ambiguous. V shed 2 bases and J shed 7 bases, with 11 bases lying between them. Germline CDR1 reads SQVTM; CDR2 reads ANQGSEA. There are 12 residues in the CDR3. CDR3 amino acids: CSVEYGLGGYTF. CDR3 DNA: TGCAGCGTTGAATACGGGTTAGGTGGCTACACCTTC.

The V and J genes are TRBV2 and TRBJ2-1, with 8 nucleotides matching TRBD1. The CDR3 runs 15 residues. Germline CDR1 SNHLY, CDR2 FYNNEI. Unmatched junction bases numbered 8, after V lost 5 bases and J lost 5 bases. For the CDR3, the DNA is TGTGCCAGCAGTAAAGACAGGGGCGGGGACAATGAGCAGTTCTTC. Translating it yields CASSKDRGGDNEQFF.

The chain recombines TRBV4-2 with TRBJ1-2; 8 bases align to TRBD1. The V and J ends lost 4 bases and 4 bases, in that order; junction bases with no gene match: 8. Germline V gene lookup returns CDR1 LGHNA and CDR2 YNFKEQ. The CDR3 loop spans 15 amino acids. The CDR3 nucleotides read TGTGCCAGCAGCCCGCCTCTGACAGGGGTCTATGGCTACACCTTC. It encodes CASSPPLTGVYGYTF.

The chain combines TRBV5-1 with TRBJ1-5, with D possibly TRBD1 on 5 matching bases. The CDR3 sequence is 14 residues long. The germline gives CDR1 SGHRS, CDR2 YFSETQ. Trimming removed 3 bases at V and 7 bases at J, with 14 bases between. CDR3 region: CASSYGTQGQPQHF. CDR3 in DNA: TGCGCCAGCAGCTATGGGACCCAAGGGCAGCCCCAGCATTTT.

In this sample, this clone turned up once. CDR3 sequence (DNA): TGCAGCGTGCGACGGGCGTATATGAGCACTGAAGCTTTCTTT. It specifies CSVRRAYMSTEAFF. The chain is built from TRBV29-1 and TRBJ1-1; D gene uncertain. Trimming stripped 6 bases from V and 4 bases from J, with 18 bases between. The CDR3 loop spans 14 amino acids. CDR1 is SQVTM and CDR2 is ANQGSEA in the germline V gene.

This clone turned up a few times. The chain carries TRBV7-9 and TRBJ2-3, with D possibly being TRBD1 (7 bases). The CDR3 is 15 residues long. Germline CDR1 is SEHNR and CDR2 is FQNEAQ (reference sequence). V shed 4 bases and J shed 1 base, with 12 bases lying between them. In nucleotides, the CDR3 is TGTGCCAGCAGCTACCAGGGGGGCCGCACAGATACGCAGTATTTT. This encodes CASSYQGGRTDTQYF.

This clone was counted between two and nine times. V usage is TRBV7-2 and J usage is TRBJ1-1; D unresolved. Trimming removed 1 base at V and 11 bases at J, with 11 bases between. The CDR3 totals 12 residues. Germline-derived CDR1 and CDR2 are SGHTA and FQGNSA. CDR3 bases: TGTGCCAGCAGCTTAGATAGGGTCCAGGCTTTCTTT. Translation gives CASSLDRVQAFF.

The table lists this clone with a few counts. J is TRBJ1-2 and V is TRBV28, with D possibly TRBD1 on 5 matching bases. The germline V gene encodes CDR1 MDHEN and CDR2 SYDVKM. This CDR3 is built from 15 residues. Trimming left V 5 bases short and J 8 bases short, with 21 bases between. CDR3 nucleotides: TGTGCCAGCAGTGAACCCGGGACCGACCAAGGAGGCTACACCTTC. Its translation: CASSEPGTDQGGYTF.

CDR3 amino acids: CASSYSGTQGSDTQYF. DNA of the CDR3: TGTGCCAGCAGTTACTCGGGCACTCAAGGGTCGGATACGCAGTATTTT. The V call is TRBV6-5, the J call TRBJ2-3, with D hard to call. Germline CDR1 reads MNHEY; CDR2 reads SVGAGI. Trimming shortened V by 0 bases and J by 6 bases, and 16 bases separated the two germline ends. The CDR3 loop spans 16 amino acids.

This clone turned up a few times. The J gene is TRBJ1-6, the V gene TRBV10-3, with D hard to call. V gave up 10 bases and J gave up 7 bases, with 20 bases separating them. Germline-derived CDR1 and CDR2 are ENHRY and SYGVKD. The CDR3 extends over 15 amino acids. Here the CDR3 DNA reads TGTGCCACCCTTCACGAACGAGACTTCAATTCACCCCTCCACTTT. This gives the protein CATLHERDFNSPLHF.

V is TRBV27 and J is TRBJ2-5; TRBD1 or TRBD2 may be the D gene (6 bases each). The CDR3 length is 13 residues. The V and J ends lost 6 bases and 10 bases respectively, with 18 bases between them. Germline CDR1 and CDR2: MNHEY and SMNVEV (reference sequence). CDR3 DNA sequence: TGTGCCAGCAGGCAGCCGGGAAGGGGGGTCCAGTACTTC. It is translated as CASRQPGRGVQYF.

DNA for the CDR3: TGTGCCAGTAGTATTGCCGGGGGGAGCAACGTCCTGACTTTC. Translated, it gives CASSIAGGSNVLTF. The genes are TRBV19 and TRBJ2-6; TRBD2 agrees at 7 bases. CDR3 size: 14 residues. The J segment lost 9 bases and the V segment lost 3 bases, leaving 5 bases of the junction unmatched. Germline V lookup: CDR1 LNHDA, CDR2 SQIVND (reference sequence).

The chain employs TRBV29-1 and TRBJ1-3; D uncertain. The CDR3 extends over 14 amino acids. V was trimmed by 2 bases and J by 0 bases, leaving 8 bases between them. From germline, CDR1 is SQVTM and CDR2 ANQGSEA. The CDR3 protein is CSVERQNSGNTIYF. The CDR3 coding sequence is TGCAGCGTTGAAAGGCAAAACTCTGGAAACACCATATATTTT.

There are a few counts of this clone. This chain uses TRBV28 with TRBJ1-4; TRBD1 aligns across 7 bases. CDR3 length: 15 amino acids. Germline trimming cut 5 bases from V and 2 bases from J; bases unmatched to any gene: 5. Germline V lookup: CDR1 MDHEN, CDR2 SYDVKM. The DNA of the CDR3 is TGTGCCAGCAGTCCCTACAGGGGCACTAATGAAAAACTGTTTTTT. Residues: CASSPYRGTNEKLFF.

The V gene is TRBV15, the J gene TRBJ1-2, with D uncertain. The CDR3 runs to 16 residues. Trimming took 3 bases from V and 5 from J, leaving 19 bases between them. Per the germline V gene, CDR1 is LNHNV and CDR2 is YYDKDF (reference sequence). The CDR3: CATSSVGPFGPYGYTF. CDR3 nucleotide sequence: TGTGCCACCAGCAGCGTCGGGCCTTTCGGCCCGTATGGCTACACCTTC.

This clone was seen only a few times. The genes are TRBV29-1 and TRBJ1-1; TRBD1 aligns across 8 bases. Trimming removed 4 bases from V and 5 bases from J; junction bases left unmatched: 15. Germline CDR1 reads SQVTM; CDR2 reads ANQGSEA. The CDR3 length is 16 residues. The CDR3 nucleotides read TGCAGCGTTGTCGAGGACAGGGACCGTTGGACGACTGAAGCTTTCTTT. It translates to CSVVEDRDRWTTEAFF.